This T cell receptor beta chain is from a study of blood T cell repertoires in COVID-19. Study in general: T cells, B-cell-depleted T cells, or PBMCs provided the cDNA or gDNA that served as material.

Profiled with immunoSEQ multiplex PCR; TCRdb holds only in-frame clones, not every one. The data hold under 80,000 clones, with about nine tenths observed a single time. Sequencing used peripheral blood. This sequence was found in a human donor in a cohort sampled during active COVID-19.

CDR3 loop: CASSIRQGLLAGSQDTQYF. As DNA, the CDR3 is TGTGCCAGCAGCATCCGACAGGGTCTACTAGCGGGGTCTCAAGATACGCAGTATTTT. The chain combines TRBV5-5 with TRBJ2-3, with TRBD2 matching over 10 bases. This CDR3 region has 19 residues. Trimming at V came to 4 bases and at J to 5 bases, leaving 19 bases not matched to a gene. From germline, CDR1 is SGHKS and CDR2 YYEKEE (reference sequence).